Listed below are T cell receptor beta chains from one sample, sequenced in a study of read filtering for tumor transcriptome and immune sequencing. TCRdb itself ran the reads through MiXCR, one entry per CDR3 protein. In the table there are 85,000 or so distinct CDR3 sequences, roughly an eighth of which are singletons. The sequencing sample was made of a population of CD138-negative cells sorted from bone marrow. The receptors stem from a donor at least 40 years old with multiple myeloma. Each CDR3 is given without its conserved first and last residue. Each record gives: J gene, V gene, clone size, CDR3 protein. Clone size is not always given. Where it is, it says once, few, many or a class for expanded clones.

j_call: TRBJ2-3
v_call: TRBV11-2
clone_size: many
cdr3_aa: ASSGSGTRGVDTQY

j_call: TRBJ2-1
v_call: TRBV7-3
clone_size: many
cdr3_aa: ASSNLGLAGVDEQF

j_call: TRBJ2-3
v_call: TRBV5-1
clone_size: many
cdr3_aa: ASSRGGSPTDTQY

j_call: TRBJ2-7
v_call: TRBV14
clone_size: many
cdr3_aa: ASSQGNVMEQY

j_call: TRBJ2-1
v_call: TRBV29-1
clone_size: many
cdr3_aa: SVREDEQF

j_call: TRBJ1-1
v_call: TRBV30
clone_size: many
cdr3_aa: ACERAEAF

j_call: TRBJ1-1
v_call: TRBV6-2/TRBV6-3
clone_size: many
cdr3_aa: ASGTVIMNTEAF

j_call: TRBJ2-5
v_call: TRBV5-1
clone_size: .
cdr3_aa: ASSLGERRETQY

j_call: TRBJ2-7
v_call: TRBV7-9
clone_size: many
cdr3_aa: ASSINSGFEQY

j_call: TRBJ2-1
v_call: TRBV24-1
clone_size: many
cdr3_aa: ATSDFSGRALNEQF

j_call: TRBJ2-3
v_call: TRBV29-1
clone_size: many
cdr3_aa: SVEEVVYGDTQY

j_call: TRBJ2-2
v_call: TRBV10-3
clone_size: .
cdr3_aa: AIRNAGNTGELF

j_call: TRBJ2-3
v_call: TRBV5-1
clone_size: many
cdr3_aa: ASSPSGRLSTDTQY

j_call: TRBJ1-2
v_call: TRBV11-2
clone_size: many
cdr3_aa: ASSSRTETNPYGYT

j_call: TRBJ2-5
v_call: TRBV5-1
clone_size: many
cdr3_aa: ASSLVGGTNPETQY

j_call: TRBJ2-5
v_call: TRBV13
clone_size: many
cdr3_aa: ASSPRGEETQY

j_call: TRBJ2-1
v_call: TRBV5-1
clone_size: many
cdr3_aa: ASSSTGTSQHEQF

j_call: TRBJ2-3
v_call: TRBV7-2
clone_size: many
cdr3_aa: ASSWGTSSSTDTQY

j_call: TRBJ2-1
v_call: TRBV7-2
clone_size: many
cdr3_aa: ASSSPGGAGDEQF

j_call: TRBJ2-1
v_call: TRBV5-1
clone_size: many
cdr3_aa: ASSSGLANEQF

j_call: TRBJ1-1
v_call: TRBV7-9
clone_size: many
cdr3_aa: ASSSPTGTENTEAF

j_call: TRBJ2-7
v_call: TRBV19
clone_size: .
cdr3_aa: ASSPGQVSYEQY

j_call: TRBJ2-1
v_call: TRBV6-6
clone_size: many
cdr3_aa: ASSYATGTSGRRAYNEQF

j_call: TRBJ1-1
v_call: TRBV5-1
clone_size: many
cdr3_aa: ASTYGDSYTEAF

j_call: TRBJ2-7
v_call: TRBV7-9
clone_size: .
cdr3_aa: ASSPPAGTPYEQY

j_call: TRBJ1-1
v_call: TRBV6-2/TRBV6-3
clone_size: many
cdr3_aa: ASISIGAYTEAF

j_call: TRBJ2-6
v_call: TRBV7-2
clone_size: .
cdr3_aa: ASLLSRGLGANVLT

j_call: TRBJ2-2
v_call: TRBV29-1
clone_size: many
cdr3_aa: SVTLASNTGELF

j_call: TRBJ2-1
v_call: TRBV7-9
clone_size: many
cdr3_aa: ASVAGAAYNEQF

j_call: TRBJ2-2
v_call: TRBV28
clone_size: .
cdr3_aa: ASSLYGGGELF

j_call: TRBJ2-1
v_call: TRBV30
clone_size: many
cdr3_aa: AFLDSFSEQF

j_call: TRBJ2-3
v_call: TRBV18
clone_size: many
cdr3_aa: ASSDGGTDTQY

j_call: TRBJ1-2
v_call: TRBV6-2/TRBV6-3
clone_size: many
cdr3_aa: ASSYSYYGYT

j_call: TRBJ2-6
v_call: TRBV25-1
clone_size: many
cdr3_aa: ASSLREGSGANVLT

j_call: TRBJ2-7
v_call: TRBV20-1
clone_size: many
cdr3_aa: SASSRVRYEQY

j_call: TRBJ2-4
v_call: TRBV3-1
clone_size: many
cdr3_aa: ASSHAGQGNIQY

j_call: TRBJ1-1
v_call: TRBV4-1
clone_size: few
cdr3_aa: ASSQQGITSPNTEAF

j_call: TRBJ2-1
v_call: TRBV7-2
clone_size: many
cdr3_aa: ASSLEPGTYNEQF

j_call: TRBJ2-2
v_call: TRBV7-9
clone_size: many
cdr3_aa: ASSFPVGTGELF